Sequencing of this TCR beta chain was carried out in a study of T cells in Graves' hyperthyroidism and ophthalmopathy. Study-level results: Blood held most thyroid clonotypes expanded above 0.001 frequency. Separating ophthalmopathy from stable hyperthyroidism was achieved by a 13 V-J model.

Unmatched junction bases numbered 12, after V lost 5 bases and J lost 4 bases. Germline V gives CDR1 SGHTA, CDR2 FQGNSA. This CDR3 is 16 amino acids long. With respect to this clonotype: Its specificity is not known.

The TCR beta CDR3 regions underwent amplification using RNA transcripts as the source. The primer set for the first-round RT-PCR of the TCR CDR3 was HTBI. TCRdb analysed the multiplex PCR reads with MiXCR anew, one entry per CDR3 protein. The sample lists 610,000 or so distinct CDR3 sequences, roughly 50% seen once, with approximately 7.5% in the top ten. The TCR was taken from a young woman with Graves' hyperthyroidism. The chain recombines TRBV7-2 with TRBJ2-7, with 9 bases identical to TRBD2. Input material: peripheral blood or thyroid tissue (not recorded which). This CDR3 reads CASSKTGTSSIYEQYF. CDR3 in DNA: TGTGCCAGCAGCAAAACTGGGACTAGCAGCATTTACGAGCAGTACTTC.